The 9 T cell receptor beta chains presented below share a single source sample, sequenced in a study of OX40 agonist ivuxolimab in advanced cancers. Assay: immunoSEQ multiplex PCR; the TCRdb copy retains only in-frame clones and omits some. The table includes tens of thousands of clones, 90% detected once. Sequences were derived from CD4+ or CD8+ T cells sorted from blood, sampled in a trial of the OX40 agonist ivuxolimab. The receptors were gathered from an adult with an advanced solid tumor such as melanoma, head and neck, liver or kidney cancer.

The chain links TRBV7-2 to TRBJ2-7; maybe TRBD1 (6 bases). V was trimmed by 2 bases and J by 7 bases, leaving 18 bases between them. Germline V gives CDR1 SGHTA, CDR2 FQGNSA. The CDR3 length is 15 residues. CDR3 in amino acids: CASSLRVGGGGEQYF. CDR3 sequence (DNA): TGTGCCAGCAGCTTAAGGGTCGGTGGGGGCGGAGAGCAGTACTTC. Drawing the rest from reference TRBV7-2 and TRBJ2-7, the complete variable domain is GAGVSQSPSNKVTEKGKDVELRCDPISGHTALYWYRQSLGQGLEFLIYFQGNSAPDKSGLPSDRFSAERTGGSVSTLTIQRTQQEDSAVYLCASSLRVGGGGEQYFGPGTRLTVT.

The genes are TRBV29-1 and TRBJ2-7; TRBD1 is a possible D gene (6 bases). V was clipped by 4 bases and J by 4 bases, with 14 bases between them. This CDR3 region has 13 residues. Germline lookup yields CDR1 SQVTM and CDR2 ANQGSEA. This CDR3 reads CSVALVQGYEQYF. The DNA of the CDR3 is TGCAGCGTTGCCCTAGTCCAGGGGTACGAGCAGTACTTC.

The CDR3 region is CASSIGLGDHNEQFF. The CDR3 DNA follows: TGTGCCAGTAGTATTGGTTTAGGGGACCACAATGAGCAGTTCTTC. The genes are TRBV19 and TRBJ2-1; D possibly matches TRBD1 or TRBD2 (5 bases each). Trimming left V 3 bases short and J 5 bases short, with 14 bases between. CDR1 is LNHDA and CDR2 is SQIVND in the germline V gene (reference sequence). The CDR3 is made up of 15 amino acids.

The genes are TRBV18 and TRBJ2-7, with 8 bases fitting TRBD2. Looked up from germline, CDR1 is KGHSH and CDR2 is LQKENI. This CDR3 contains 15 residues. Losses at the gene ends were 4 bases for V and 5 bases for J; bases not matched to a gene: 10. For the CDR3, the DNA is TGTGCCAGCTCACTAAAGGGACTAGGAGGGGACGAGCAGTACTTC. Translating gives CASSLKGLGGDEQYF.

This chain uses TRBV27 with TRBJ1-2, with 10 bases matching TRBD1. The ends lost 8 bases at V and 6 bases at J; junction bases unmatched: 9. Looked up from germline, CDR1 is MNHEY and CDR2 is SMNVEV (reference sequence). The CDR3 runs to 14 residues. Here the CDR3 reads CASGRGTGVDGYTF. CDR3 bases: TGTGCCAGCGGACGGGGGACAGGGGTAGATGGCTACACCTTC.

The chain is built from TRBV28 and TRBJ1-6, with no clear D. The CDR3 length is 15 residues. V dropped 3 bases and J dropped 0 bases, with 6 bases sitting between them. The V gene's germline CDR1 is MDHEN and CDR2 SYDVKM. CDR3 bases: TGTGCCAGCAGTTTGGCGTCCTCCTATAATTCACCCCTCCACTTT. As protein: CASSLASSYNSPLHF.

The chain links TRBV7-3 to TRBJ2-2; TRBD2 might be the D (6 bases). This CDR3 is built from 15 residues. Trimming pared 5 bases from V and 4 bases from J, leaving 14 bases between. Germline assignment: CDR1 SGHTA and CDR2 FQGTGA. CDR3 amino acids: CASSGGVFGTGELFF. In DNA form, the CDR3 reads TGTGCCAGCAGCGGAGGGGTTTTCGGCACCGGGGAGCTGTTTTTT.

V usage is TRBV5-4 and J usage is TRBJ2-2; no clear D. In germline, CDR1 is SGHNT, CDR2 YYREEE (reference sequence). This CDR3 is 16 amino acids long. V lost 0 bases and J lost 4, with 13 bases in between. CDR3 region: CASSLGSLTSTGELFF. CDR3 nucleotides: TGTGCCAGCAGCTTGGGATCCCTAACTTCCACCGGGGAGCTGTTTTTT.

For the CDR3, the DNA is TGTGCCAGCAGCGACCCCGCCGGAGGGAACACTGAAGCTTTCTTT. Its protein is CASSDPAGGNTEAFF. This chain connects TRBV28 to TRBJ1-1, with no clear D. The germline V gene has CDR1 MDHEN and CDR2 SYDVKM. The CDR3 sequence is 15 residues long. V was shortened by 6 bases and J by 1 base, with 15 bases between the two germline ends.